The clone carrying this T cell receptor (beta chain) has just a few counts. The target antigen is unknown. The data originate from a study of blood T cells in healthy people across ages. Trimming stripped 2 bases from V and 5 bases from J, with 2 bases between. The germline CDR1 and CDR2 sequences are KGHDR and SFDVKD. The CDR3 is made up of 11 amino acids. General study points: Measured against age, TCR beta diversity per million T cells decreased in a roughly linear manner.

Next came a second PCR, run for about 7 to 12 cycles, which used a sample-barcoded 5' primer along with a J-beta primer mix. Every sample gave at least 2.5 million paired-end reads containing CDR3. TCRdb processed the 5' RACE reads anew with MiXCR; each CDR3 protein has one entry. The sample contains approximately 800,000 distinct CDR3 sequences, about 26% of which appear only once. Separately, the same data were catalogued under a study of T cells of mothers and their children. That study reports: The extracted RNA was employed in its entirety for cDNA synthesis, at around 1.6 ug per 15 ul. Unrelated mother-child pairs always had slightly, but never significantly, lower normalized overlap than related pairs.

The clonotype was recovered from a boy aged 10-17 years in good health. The sequenced material came from blood. V is TRBV24-1 and J is TRBJ1-2; D is ambiguous. CDR3 in DNA: TGTGCCACCAGTGATTCTTATGGCTACACCTTC. This sequence encodes CATSDSYGYTF.